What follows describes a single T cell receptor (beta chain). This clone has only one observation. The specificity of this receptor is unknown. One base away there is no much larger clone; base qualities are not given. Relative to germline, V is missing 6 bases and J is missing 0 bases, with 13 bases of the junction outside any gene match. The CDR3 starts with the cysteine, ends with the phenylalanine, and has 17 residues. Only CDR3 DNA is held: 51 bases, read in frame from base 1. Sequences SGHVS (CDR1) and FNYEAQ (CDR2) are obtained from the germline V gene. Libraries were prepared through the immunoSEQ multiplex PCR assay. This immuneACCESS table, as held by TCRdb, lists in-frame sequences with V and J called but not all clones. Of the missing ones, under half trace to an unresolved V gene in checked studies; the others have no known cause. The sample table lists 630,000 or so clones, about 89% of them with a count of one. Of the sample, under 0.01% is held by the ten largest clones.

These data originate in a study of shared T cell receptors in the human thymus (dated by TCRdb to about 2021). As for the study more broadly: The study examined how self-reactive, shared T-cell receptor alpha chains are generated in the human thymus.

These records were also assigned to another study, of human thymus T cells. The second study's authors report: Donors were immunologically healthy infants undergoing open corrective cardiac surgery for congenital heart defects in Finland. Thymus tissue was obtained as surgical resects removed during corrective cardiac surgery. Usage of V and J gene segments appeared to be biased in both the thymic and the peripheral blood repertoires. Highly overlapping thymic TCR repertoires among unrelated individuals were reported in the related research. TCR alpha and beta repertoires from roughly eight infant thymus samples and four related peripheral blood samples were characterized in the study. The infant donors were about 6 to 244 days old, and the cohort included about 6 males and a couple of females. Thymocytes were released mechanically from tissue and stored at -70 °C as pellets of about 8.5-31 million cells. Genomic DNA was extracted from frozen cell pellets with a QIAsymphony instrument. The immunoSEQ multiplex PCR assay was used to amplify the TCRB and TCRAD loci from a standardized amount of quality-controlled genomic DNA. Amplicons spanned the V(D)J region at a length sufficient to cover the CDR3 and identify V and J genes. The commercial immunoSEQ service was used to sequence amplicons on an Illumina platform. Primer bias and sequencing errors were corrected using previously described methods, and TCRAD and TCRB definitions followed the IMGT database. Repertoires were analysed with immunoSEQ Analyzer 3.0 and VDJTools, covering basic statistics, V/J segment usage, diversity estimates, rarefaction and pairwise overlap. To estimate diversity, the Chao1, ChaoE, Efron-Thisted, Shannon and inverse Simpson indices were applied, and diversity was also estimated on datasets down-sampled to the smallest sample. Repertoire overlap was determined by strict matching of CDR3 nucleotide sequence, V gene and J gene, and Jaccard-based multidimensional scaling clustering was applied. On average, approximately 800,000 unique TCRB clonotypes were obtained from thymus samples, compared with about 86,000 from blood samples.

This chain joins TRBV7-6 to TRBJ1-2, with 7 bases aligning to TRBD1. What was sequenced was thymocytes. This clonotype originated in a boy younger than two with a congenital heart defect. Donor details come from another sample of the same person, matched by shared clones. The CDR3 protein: CASRGKCGTASNYGYTF. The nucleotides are TGTGCCAGCAGGGGGAAGTGCGGGACAGCGTCTAACTATGGCTACACCTTC.